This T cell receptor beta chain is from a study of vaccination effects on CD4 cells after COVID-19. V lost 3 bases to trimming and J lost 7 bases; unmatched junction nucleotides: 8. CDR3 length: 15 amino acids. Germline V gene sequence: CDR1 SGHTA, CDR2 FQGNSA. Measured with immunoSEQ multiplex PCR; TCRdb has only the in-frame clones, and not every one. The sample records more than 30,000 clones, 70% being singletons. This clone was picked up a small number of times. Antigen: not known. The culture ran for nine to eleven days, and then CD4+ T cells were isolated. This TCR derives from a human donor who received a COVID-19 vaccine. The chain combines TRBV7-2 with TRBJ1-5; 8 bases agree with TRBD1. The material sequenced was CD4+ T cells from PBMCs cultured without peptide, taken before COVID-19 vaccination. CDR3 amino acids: CASSFIGQGNQPQHF. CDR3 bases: TGTGCCAGCAGCTTTATCGGACAGGGTAACCAGCCCCAGCATTTT.